A single sample is the source of the 20 T cell receptor beta chains below, sequenced in a study of cytomegalovirus exposure and HLA in healthy donors. PCR employed 60 Vbeta and 13 Jbeta primers. Here immunoSEQ multiplex PCR was the method, and the copy in TCRdb shows in-frame clones only, minus some. The data contain some 120,000 clones, about 69% of them singletons. Specimen: PBMCs. The receptors originated from a man younger than 45 in good health and CMV-seronegative.

The rearrangement uses TRBV9 and TRBJ1-1; possibly TRBD1 for D (6 bases). Germline-derived CDR1 and CDR2 are SGDLS and YYNGEE. V dropped 0 bases and J dropped 0 bases, with 6 bases sitting between them. This CDR3 has 14 amino acids. This CDR3 is CASSVGTVNTEAFF. Written as DNA, the CDR3 is TGTGCCAGCAGCGTAGGGACAGTGAACACTGAAGCTTTCTTT.

The J gene is TRBJ2-7, the V gene TRBV28; no definite D call. The V gene lost 7 bases and the J gene lost 4 bases, with 8 bases spanning the gap. The CDR3 consists of 11 residues. Germline-derived CDR1 and CDR2 are MDHEN and SYDVKM. This CDR3 reads CASTRGYEQYF. The CDR3 DNA reads TGTGCCAGCACTCGAGGTTACGAGCAGTACTTC.

This chain connects TRBV19 to TRBJ2-7, with D perhaps TRBD2 (6 bases). Deletions cut 0 bases from V and 5 bases from J, with 11 bases between. Germline CDR1 and CDR2: LNHDA and SQIVND (reference sequence). The CDR3 contains 14 residues. The CDR3 coding sequence is TGTGCCAGTAGTATAGAGGGACTGACGCACGAGCAGTACTTC. This translates into CASSIEGLTHEQYF.

The chain combines TRBV6-7 with TRBJ2-2; the D gene is possibly TRBD2 (5 bases). TRBV6-7 is assigned to the ORF class and has an uncertain function. V was trimmed by 2 bases and J by 6 bases, leaving 7 bases between them. This CDR3 region has 13 residues. The CDR3 is CASSYGGPGELFF. The CDR3 DNA sequence: TGTGCCAGCAGTTACGGCGGGCCCGGGGAGCTGTTTTTT.

V usage is TRBV7-2 and J usage is TRBJ2-4; D might be TRBD1 (8 bases). V shed 2 bases and J shed 9 bases, with 23 bases lying between them. Per germline, CDR1 SGHTA and CDR2 FQGNSA. The CDR3 totals 17 residues. CDR3 residues: CASSLRGGGQVVGIQYF. CDR3 nucleotide sequence: TGTGCCAGCAGCTTAAGGGGAGGGGGACAGGTAGTCGGCATTCAGTACTTC.

This chain joins TRBV18 and TRBJ2-7; TRBD2 aligns across 7 bases. Germline trimming cut 2 bases from V and 7 bases from J; bases unmatched to any gene: 5. Per germline, CDR1 KGHSH and CDR2 LQKENI. This CDR3 is 13 amino acids long. The CDR3 DNA reads TGTGCCAGCTCACCAAATGGGGAGGGGGAGCAGTACTTC. Its translation: CASSPNGEGEQYF.

This clone was counted a few times. The chain carries TRBV2 and TRBJ2-7; D possibly corresponds to TRBD1 (5 bases). Germline V lookup: CDR1 SNHLY, CDR2 FYNNEI. Trimming took 6 bases from V and 1 from J, leaving 7 bases between them. The CDR3 runs to 12 residues. The CDR3 sequence is CASRRQSYEQYF. The CDR3 DNA reads as TGTGCCAGCAGAAGACAGTCCTACGAGCAGTACTTC.

This clone was picked up a small number of times. V is TRBV5-6 and J is TRBJ1-1, with D uncertain. This CDR3 has 12 amino acids. The V and J ends lost 2 bases and 2 bases respectively, with 4 bases between them. CDR1 SGHDT and CDR2 YYEEEE come from the germline V gene. The CDR3 DNA is TGTGCCAGCAGCTTTCAAAACACTGAAGCTTTCTTT. This codes for CASSFQNTEAFF.

The rearrangement links TRBV6-5 to TRBJ1-6, with D maybe TRBD1 (6 bases). This CDR3 spans 13 amino acids. V was pared by 6 bases and J by 12 bases, with 15 bases between. Germline-derived CDR1 and CDR2 are MNHEY and SVGAGI. The CDR3 protein is CASRRTEDRPLHF. As DNA, the CDR3 is TGTGCCAGCAGAAGGACAGAAGACAGACCCCTCCACTTT.

The gene calls are TRBV21-1 and TRBJ1-2. TRBV21-1 is designated a pseudogene. The CDR3 is 15 residues long. CDR3 region: CASSKGGVGSYGYTF. The CDR3 coding sequence is TGTGCCAGCAGCAAAGGGGGGGTGGGCAGCTATGGCTACACCTTC.

The gene calls are TRBV14 and TRBJ2-2; 11 positions match TRBD1. Germline values: CDR1 SGHDN, CDR2 FVKESK. The CDR3 has 16 residues. The V segment lost 4 bases and the J segment 6 bases; nucleotides outside the gene matches: 7. In DNA form, the CDR3 reads TGTGCCAGCAGCCCGTGGACAGGGGGCATTGCCGGGGAGCTGTTTTTT. Translated: CASSPWTGGIAGELFF.

The V and J genes are TRBV7-2 and TRBJ2-7, with 11 bases matching TRBD2. J lost 7 bases, V lost 1 base, and 3 bases had no gene match. The CDR3 consists of 14 residues. Germline values: CDR1 SGHTA, CDR2 FQGNSA. CDR3 amino acids: CASSLGLAGGEQYF. CDR3 nucleotides: TGTGCCAGCAGCTTAGGCCTAGCGGGGGGTGAGCAGTACTTC.

This clone was detected once. The chain employs TRBV7-2 and TRBJ1-5; D possibly corresponds to TRBD1 (5 bases). The V end lost 6 bases, the J end lost 6 bases, and 12 bases lay between the germline ends. CDR1 and CDR2 (germline): SGHTA, FQGNSA. CDR3 length: 13 residues. CDR3 residues: CASSTQGLQPQHF. The CDR3 DNA sequence: TGTGCCAGCAGTACTCAGGGTCTTCAGCCCCAGCATTTT.

This clone was detected once. The chain has TRBV6-8 and TRBJ2-7, with 8 bases fitting TRBD1. Germline V gene lookup returns CDR1 MNHGY and CDR2 SAAAGT. The CDR3 spans 13 residues. With V trimmed by 9 bases and J by 3 bases, 7 bases remained unmatched. The CDR3 DNA sequence: TGTGCCAGGGGGACAGGAGACCACTACGAGCAGTACTTC. It translates to CARGTGDHYEQYF.

The rearrangement joins TRBV11-1 to TRBJ2-2, with D possibly matching TRBD1 (5 bases). The germline V gene encodes CDR1 SGHAT and CDR2 FQDESV (reference sequence). Trimming pared 2 bases from V and 0 bases from J, leaving 13 bases between. The CDR3 sequence is 17 residues long. DNA of the CDR3: TGTGCCAGCAGCTTATTTGGTCCAGGGACGAACACCGGGGAGCTGTTTTTT. Protein product: CASSLFGPGTNTGELFF.

The rearrangement links TRBV6-5 to TRBJ1-2, with TRBD1 as a possible D gene (5 bases). This CDR3 has 15 amino acids. Trimming left V 0 bases short and J 2 bases short, with 10 bases between. Germline V CDR1 and CDR2: MNHEY, SVGAGI. CDR3 sequence (DNA): TGTGCCAGCAGTTACTCTCGGACACCAAACTATGGCTACACCTTC. Encoded protein: CASSYSRTPNYGYTF.

The chain couples TRBV7-2 to TRBJ2-1, with TRBD1 identical over 7 bases. Germline V gives CDR1 SGHTA, CDR2 FQGNSA. The CDR3 has 14 amino acids. With V trimmed by 4 bases and J by 15 bases, 15 bases remained unmatched. The DNA for the CDR3 is TGTGCCAGCAGCTCAAACCTACAGGGGCAGGCTCCGTTCTTC. As protein: CASSSNLQGQAPFF. Using reference TRBV7-2 and TRBJ2-1 for the parts outside the CDR3, the full variable domain is GAGVSQSPSNKVTEKGKDVELRCDPISGHTALYWYRQSLGQGLEFLIYFQGNSAPDKSGLPSDRFSAERTGGSVSTLTIQRTQQEDSAVYLCASSSNLQGQAPFFGPGTRLTVL.

V and J are TRBV2 and TRBJ1-1; D gene ambiguous. Germline CDR1 SNHLY, CDR2 FYNNEI. Deletions cut 8 bases from V and 1 base from J, with 5 bases between. The CDR3 runs 11 residues. The chain's CDR3 is CASGRNTEAFF. DNA of the CDR3: TGTGCCAGCGGCCGGAACACTGAAGCTTTCTTT.

This rearrangement joins TRBV4-2 to TRBJ1-2; perhaps TRBD1 as D (5 bases). Germline lookup yields CDR1 LGHNA and CDR2 YNFKEQ. This CDR3 contains 16 residues. V shed 1 base and J shed 4 bases, with 16 bases lying between them. This chain's CDR3 is CASSQVRGLWSYGYTF. CDR3 in DNA: TGTGCCAGCAGCCAAGTCCGGGGGTTGTGGAGCTATGGCTACACCTTC.

The chain joins TRBV6-5 to TRBJ1-1; 11 bases line up with TRBD1. With 3 bases clipped from V and 5 bases from J, the junction kept 8 bases outside the gene matches. Per germline, CDR1 MNHEY and CDR2 SVGAGI. This CDR3 spans 16 amino acids. The DNA of the CDR3 is TGTGCCAGCAGTTATTACCGGACAGGGGGCAGGACTGAAGCTTTCTTT. Amino acid sequence: CASSYYRTGGRTEAFF.